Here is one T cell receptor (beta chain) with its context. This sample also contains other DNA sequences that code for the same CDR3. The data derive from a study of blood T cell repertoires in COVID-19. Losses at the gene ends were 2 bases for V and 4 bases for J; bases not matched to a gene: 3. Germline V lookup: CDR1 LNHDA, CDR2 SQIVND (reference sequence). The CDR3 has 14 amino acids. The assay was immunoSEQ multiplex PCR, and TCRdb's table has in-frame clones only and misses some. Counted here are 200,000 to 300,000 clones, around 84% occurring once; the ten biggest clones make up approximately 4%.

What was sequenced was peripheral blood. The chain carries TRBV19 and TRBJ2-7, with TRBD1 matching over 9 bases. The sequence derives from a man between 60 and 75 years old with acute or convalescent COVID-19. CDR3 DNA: TGTGCCAGTAGTATAAGGACAGGGGATTACGAGCAGTACTTC. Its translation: CASSIRTGDYEQYF.